This T cell receptor (beta chain) derives from a study of blood T cell repertoires in COVID-19 (dated by TCRdb to the early 2020s). Regarding the complete study: Samples from collaborators originated in the United States, Italy and Spain and spanned both the acute and convalescent phases of COVID-19. The material from the prospective study consisted of cDNA or gDNA derived from T cells, B-cell-depleted T cells, or PBMCs. The dataset comprised deeply sampled blood TCRbeta repertoires from subjects exposed to, actively infected with, or recovered from COVID-19. A freely available public database, intended as a resource for researchers studying the immune response to SARS-CoV-2, is where the repertoires were released. The samples were drawn from the first 160 participants of the ongoing ImmuneRACE study and from 1,254 subjects provided by 6 global collaborators. Nearly every sample came with metadata listing a de-identified subject ID, COVID-19 status, age in years and sex. HLA class I and class II types, where available, came from metadata supplied by the sample provider rather than from assay-based typing.

The junction shows trimming of 0 bases on V and 6 bases on J, and the gene matches do not reach 8 bases of it. The CDR3 starts with the cysteine, ends with the phenylalanine, and has 16 residues. The entry retains the CDR3 DNA only, 48 bases that are in frame from base 1. The CDR1 and CDR2 encoded by the germline V gene are SGHRS and YFSETQ. The immunoSEQ Assay, a bias-controlled multiplex PCR, was used to amplify TCRbeta CDR3 regions from genomic DNA. The authors processed their data as follows. Nucleated cell counts per sample were estimated from amplification of reference gene primers within the assay. Sequence reads were collapsed and filtered to measure the absolute abundance of every unique TCRbeta CDR3 rearrangement. For each sample, productive Simpson clonality was calculated as the square root of Simpson's diversity index over productive rearrangements. This immuneACCESS table, as held by TCRdb, lists in-frame sequences with V and J called but not all clones. Of the missing ones, under half trace to an unresolved V gene in checked studies; the others have no known cause. The V and J calls and clone size were taken over from that table, and D and trimming were inferred from the DNA. For this sample the table gives 200,000 or so clones, of which 84% were detected only once. The top ten hold about 12% of the sample.

Collaborating institutions collected whole blood in K2EDTA tubes following their own protocols. For TCRbeta analysis, collaborator samples were shipped as frozen whole blood, as isolated PBMCs, or as DNA extracted from either sample type. General conclusions and limits of the study: Clinical and demographic metadata were provided uncurated, with the amount varying by source and participant.

A note on this clone: Its antigen is currently not known. No base quality values were provided; no much bigger clone lies one nucleotide off.

Sequenced: peripheral blood. The receptor chain draws on TRBV5-1 and TRBJ1-2; 10 central bases correspond to TRBD1. The receptor's source is a human donor in a cohort sampled during active COVID-19. The sequenced DNA: TGCGCCAGCAGCTTGGAGAGTCGACAGGGGGCGAATGGCTACACCTTC. The translation is CASSLESRQGANGYTF.